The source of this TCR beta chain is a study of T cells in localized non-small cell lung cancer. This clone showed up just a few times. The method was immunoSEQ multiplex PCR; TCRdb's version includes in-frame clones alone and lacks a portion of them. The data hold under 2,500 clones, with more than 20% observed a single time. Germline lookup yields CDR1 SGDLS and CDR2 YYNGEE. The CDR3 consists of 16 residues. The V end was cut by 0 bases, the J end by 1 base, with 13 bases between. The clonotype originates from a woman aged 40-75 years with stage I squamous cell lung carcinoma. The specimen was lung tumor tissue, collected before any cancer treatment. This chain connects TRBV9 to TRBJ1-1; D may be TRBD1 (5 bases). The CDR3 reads CASSVGVGATNTEAFF. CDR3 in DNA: TGTGCCAGCAGCGTAGGGGTAGGGGCGACGAACACTGAAGCTTTCTTT.